Below, 19 T cell receptor beta chains from the same sample are listed, as sequenced in a study of OX40 agonist ivuxolimab in advanced cancers. Libraries were prepared through the immunoSEQ multiplex PCR assay. The table comes from immuneACCESS by way of TCRdb, which keeps in-frame sequences with V and J called. Part of the clones is missing from these tables; in studies checked, under half for an unresolved V gene and the rest for unknown reasons. The table for this sample lists around 80,000 clones; 80% to 95% of them were counted only once. The ten largest make up over 8.5% of the sample. The sequences come from CD4+ or CD8+ T cells sorted from blood, collected in a trial of the OX40 agonist ivuxolimab. These receptors came from an adult with an advanced solid tumor such as melanoma, head and neck, liver or kidney cancer.

The chain is built from TRBV15 and TRBJ2-5; 9 bases agree with TRBD1. The last part of the DNA fits TRBJ2-7 better; the J call may be wrong. CDR3 size: 15 residues. CDR1 and CDR2 (germline): LNHNV, YYDKDF (reference sequence). The CDR3 region is CATSGSGQGSYEQYF. In nucleotides, the CDR3 is TGTGCCACCAGCGGATCGGGACAGGGATCCTACGAGCAGTACTTC.

J is TRBJ1-5 and V is TRBV6-5, with a possible D match to TRBD1 (6 bases). CDR1 MNHEY and CDR2 SVGAGI come from the germline V gene. V lost 3 bases and J lost 8, with 17 bases in between. The length of the CDR3 is 15 residues. CDR3 amino acids: CASSYGGVLGEPQHF. CDR3 in DNA: TGTGCCAGCAGTTATGGGGGCGTCTTGGGGGAGCCCCAGCATTTT.

The gene calls are TRBV5-6 and TRBJ2-7, with D perhaps TRBD1 or TRBD2 (5 bases each). Trimming shortened V by 3 bases and J by 3 bases, and 13 bases separated the two germline ends. CDR1 and CDR2 (germline): SGHDT, YYEEEE. The CDR3 is 14 residues long. For the CDR3, the DNA is TGTGCCAGCAGCTGGGGGAGTAAGGGCTACGAGCAGTACTTC. It translates to CASSWGSKGYEQYF.

The chain recombines TRBV27 with TRBJ2-7; perhaps D is TRBD1 or TRBD2 (5 bases each). This CDR3 comprises 14 residues. Trimming pared 5 bases from V and 0 bases from J, leaving 11 bases between. Per germline, CDR1 MNHEY and CDR2 SMNVEV (reference sequence). The DNA of the CDR3 is TGTGCCAGCAGTCCGGGACGGTACTCCTACGAGCAGTACTTC. It is translated as CASSPGRYSYEQYF.

J is TRBJ1-4 and V is TRBV2; a possible D gene is TRBD1 (6 bases). The CDR3 extends over 13 amino acids. V lost 7 bases and J 5 bases, leaving 11 bases between the germline ends. CDR1 and CDR2 from the germline V gene are SNHLY and FYNNEI. For the CDR3, the DNA is TGTGCCAGCAATCTACAGGGAAATGAAAAACTGTTTTTT. This encodes CASNLQGNEKLFF.

V gene TRBV5-1 combines with J gene TRBJ2-5, with 13 bases identical to TRBD2. Germline V gene sequence: CDR1 SGHRS, CDR2 YFSETQ. Trimming removed 4 bases from V and 1 base from J; junction bases left unmatched: 4. The CDR3 sequence is 16 residues long. The CDR3 is CASSEGLAGVQETQYF. The CDR3 DNA follows: TGCGCCAGCAGCGAAGGACTAGCGGGGGTCCAAGAGACCCAGTACTTC.

This chain connects TRBV7-9 to TRBJ2-7; tentative D call: TRBD1 (5 bases). Deletions cut 5 bases from V and 0 bases from J, with 11 bases between. This CDR3 region has 14 residues. Per germline, CDR1 SEHNR and CDR2 FQNEAQ (reference sequence). CDR3 sequence reads: CASSQTGHSYEQYF. CDR3 DNA: TGTGCCAGCAGCCAAACAGGCCACTCCTACGAGCAGTACTTC.

The chain couples TRBV7-9 to TRBJ1-1; D may be TRBD1 (5 bases). From germline, CDR1 is SEHNR and CDR2 FQNEAQ (reference sequence). CDR3 length: 14 amino acids. Trimming shortened V by 7 bases and J by 2 bases, and 14 bases separated the two germline ends. CDR3 amino acids: CASILWGDNTEAFF. In DNA form, the CDR3 reads TGTGCCAGCATCCTATGGGGCGATAACACTGAAGCTTTCTTT.

With respect to this clone: One end of the junction fails to match germline, which may point to a read error. The rearrangement links TRBV7-7 to TRBJ2-1; 11 positions match TRBD2. The CDR3 has 16 amino acids. CDR1 SSHAT and CDR2 FNYEAQ come from the germline V gene (reference sequence). The CDR3: CASSLDTSGGYNEQFF. The CDR3 nucleotides are TGTGCTAGCAGCCTAGATACTAGCGGGGGCTACAATGAGCAGTTCTTC. Full variable domain (remainder filled in from reference TRBV7-7 and TRBJ2-1): GAGVSQSPRYKVTKRGQDVTLRCDPISSHATLYWYQQALGQGPEFLTYFNYEAQPDKSGLPSDRFSAERPEGSISTLTIQRTEQRDSAMYRCASSLDTSGGYNEQFFGPGTRLTVL.

J is TRBJ2-4 and V is TRBV5-5; 9 nucleotides align to TRBD1. CDR3 length: 14 amino acids. Germline CDR1 is SGHKS and CDR2 is YYEKEE (reference sequence). Trimming removed 3 bases from V and 6 bases from J; junction bases left unmatched: 4. In nucleotides, the CDR3 is TGTGCCAGCAGCTCGGGACAGGGTGGAAACATTCAGTACTTC. Translation: CASSSGQGGNIQYF. Based on the CDR3 plus reference TRBV5-5 and TRBJ2-4, the full variable domain is DAGVTQSPTHLIKTRGQQVTLRCSPISGHKSVSWYQQVLGQGPQFIFQYYEKEERGRGNFPDRFSARQFPNYSSELNVNALLLGDSALYLCASSSGQGGNIQYFGAGTRLSVL.

The chain links TRBV4-1 to TRBJ1-1, with D possibly being TRBD1 (5 bases). The ends were cut back, 8 bases at V and 0 bases at J, with 13 bases in the middle. CDR1 MGHRA and CDR2 YSYEKL come from the germline V gene. This CDR3 contains 14 residues. The DNA of the CDR3 is TGCGCCAGCGCGGTGGGGACGGTGAACACTGAAGCTTTCTTT. This translates into CASAVGTVNTEAFF.

The chain links TRBV7-8 to TRBJ2-3; tentatively, D is TRBD2 (6 bases). Germline V gene sequence: CDR1 SGHVS, CDR2 FQNEAQ. Trimming shortened V by 4 bases and J by 0 bases, and 11 bases separated the two germline ends. This CDR3 is 15 amino acids long. The CDR3: CASSSYGGSTDTQYF. CDR3 bases: TGTGCCAGCAGCTCGTACGGGGGTAGCACAGATACGCAGTATTTT.

The V call is TRBV7-8, the J call TRBJ1-1, with TRBD1 matching over 9 bases. V shed 5 bases and J 5 bases; nucleotides not matched to a gene: 9. Germline V CDR1 and CDR2: SGHVS, FQNEAQ. The CDR3 length is 15 residues. The CDR3, as DNA: TGTGCCAGCAGCACTCGGACAGGGGAGAGGACTGAAGCTTTCTTT. Its translation: CASSTRTGERTEAFF. The full variable domain, rest sourced from reference TRBV7-8 and TRBJ1-1, is GAGVSQSPRYKVAKRGQDVALRCDPISGHVSLFWYQQALGQGPEFLTYFQNEAQLDKSGLPSDRFFAERPEGSVSTLKIQRTQQEDSAVYLCASSTRTGERTEAFFGQGTRLTVV.

CDR3: CASSVGGPSNTEAFF. As DNA, the CDR3 is TGTGCCAGCAGCGTAGGAGGGCCCTCGAACACTGAAGCTTTCTTT. V is TRBV9 and J is TRBJ1-1; D unclear. There are 15 residues in the CDR3. Germline loops: CDR1 SGDLS, CDR2 YYNGEE. Trimming took off 0 bases at V and 1 base at J, with 10 bases between the two ends. The variable domain in full, completed from reference TRBV9 and TRBJ1-1, reads DSGVTQTPKHLITATGQRVTLRCSPRSGDLSVYWYQQSLDQGLQFLIQYYNGEERAKGNILERFSAQQFPDLHSELNLSSLELGDSALYFCASSVGGPSNTEAFFGQGTRLTVV.

The genes are TRBV7-9 and TRBJ1-1; D call uncertain. The CDR3 sequence is 12 residues long. Germline-derived CDR1 and CDR2 are SEHNR and FQNEAQ (reference sequence). V dropped 2 bases and J dropped 4 bases, with 5 bases sitting between them. The CDR3 region has the DNA TGTGCCAGCAGCTTATTTGTCACTGAAGCTTTCTTT. Amino acid sequence: CASSLFVTEAFF.

The rearrangement links TRBV9 to TRBJ2-5; D unclear. Germline V gene lookup returns CDR1 SGDLS and CDR2 YYNGEE. The V gene lost 3 bases and the J gene lost 5 bases, with 11 bases spanning the gap. The CDR3 covers 13 residues. Written as DNA, the CDR3 is TGTGCCAGCAGCGGGCTAGTCGCGGAGACCCAGTACTTC. This gives the protein CASSGLVAETQYF.

The sample holds a few counts of this clone. The rearrangement uses TRBV11-3 and TRBJ2-7; D uncertain. V shed 5 bases and J shed 2 bases, with 10 bases lying between them. The CDR3 is 13 residues long. In germline, CDR1 is SGHNT, CDR2 YENEEA. CDR3 bases: TGTGCCAGCAGCCAAGGGTTTACCTACGAGCAGTACTTC. It encodes CASSQGFTYEQYF.

V usage is TRBV4-1 and J usage is TRBJ2-7; D is ambiguous. CDR3 size: 12 residues. Trimming shortened V by 1 base and J by 3 bases, and 4 bases separated the two germline ends. Germline V gene data show CDR1 as MGHRA and CDR2 as YSYEKL. The CDR3 sequence is CASSQGGYEQYF. DNA for the CDR3: TGCGCCAGCAGCCAAGGGGGCTACGAGCAGTACTTC.

The V call is TRBV7-6, the J call TRBJ2-1; D is possibly TRBD1 (5 bases). Trimming left V 5 bases short and J 2 bases short, with 10 bases between. Germline-derived CDR1 and CDR2 are SGHVS and FNYEAQ. The CDR3 extends over 14 amino acids. The CDR3 sequence: CASSPKDTYNEQFF. The CDR3, as DNA: TGTGCCAGCAGCCCCAAGGACACCTACAATGAGCAGTTCTTC.